Each of the 3 T cell receptor beta chains below was sequenced from the same sample in a study of OX40 agonist ivuxolimab in advanced cancers. Profiled with immunoSEQ multiplex PCR; TCRdb holds only in-frame clones, not every one. The table includes tens of thousands of clones, around four fifths detected once. The input for sequencing was CD4+ or CD8+ T cells sorted from blood, taken in a trial of the OX40 agonist ivuxolimab. These receptors were collected from an adult with an advanced solid tumor such as melanoma, head and neck, liver or kidney cancer.

In nucleotides, the CDR3 is TGTGCCAGCAGCTTAGGCGGGTCTGGGGCCAACGTCCTGACTTTC. Protein sequence: CASSLGGSGANVLTF. The chain uses TRBV7-2 and TRBJ2-6, with TRBD2 as a possible D gene (5 bases). Germline CDR1 is SGHTA and CDR2 is FQGNSA. The length of the CDR3 is 15 residues. V gave up 1 base and J gave up 1 base, with 5 bases separating them.

The chain uses TRBV5-6 and TRBJ1-2, with a weak D call TRBD1 (6 bases). Germline-derived CDR1 and CDR2 are SGHDT and YYEEEE. The CDR3 consists of 13 residues. Trimming removed 1 base from V and 6 bases from J, with 10 bases in between. CDR3 in amino acids: CASSLQTGNGYTF. CDR3 sequence (DNA): TGTGCCAGCAGCTTGCAAACAGGGAATGGCTACACCTTC.

The rearrangement links TRBV7-9 to TRBJ2-7, with D hard to call. Trimming took off 5 bases at V and 5 bases at J, with 13 bases between the two ends. This CDR3 comprises 13 residues. CDR1 and CDR2 from the germline V gene are SEHNR and FQNEAQ (reference sequence). The CDR3 protein is CASSQSSSHEQYF. The CDR3 coding sequence is TGTGCCAGCAGCCAATCTAGTAGCCACGAGCAGTACTTC.